These 7 T cell receptor beta chains originate from one sample sequenced in a study of T-cell reconstitution after alpha-beta-depleted transplantation in children. Unique molecular identifiers were built into the TCRbeta library. TCRdb fed the PCR reads into MiXCR, producing one record per CDR3 protein. The profile shows some 180,000 distinct CDR3 sequences, under 8.5% of them singletons. This sample comprised PBMCs, obtained before TCRalphabeta/CD19-depleted stem cell transplant. The source is a boy aged 2 to 10 with acute lymphoblastic leukemia, due to receive a stem cell transplant.

This clonotype has at least ten counts. This sequence joins TRBV12-3 or TRBV12-4 and TRBJ2-2; D gene unclear. CDR3 size: 14 residues. V was clipped by 6 bases and J by 0 bases, with 8 bases between them. DNA for the CDR3: TGTGCCAGCAGCCCCTATACGAACACCGGGGAGCTGTTTTTT. Its translation: CASSPYTNTGELFF.

The sample holds many counts of this clonotype. V gene TRBV9 combines with J gene TRBJ2-1; 15 bases agree with TRBD2. The length of the CDR3 is 16 residues. Unmatched junction bases numbered 3, after V lost 0 bases and J lost 8 bases. In germline, CDR1 is SGDLS, CDR2 YYNGEE. The CDR3 loop reads CASSVGTSGGVYEQFF. CDR3 DNA: TGTGCCAGCAGCGTAGGGACTAGCGGGGGGGTCTATGAGCAGTTCTTC.

This clonotype was found many times. The CDR3 region is CSARESRGGWGYGYTF. In nucleotides, the CDR3 is TGCAGTGCTAGAGAAAGCAGAGGGGGGTGGGGGTATGGCTACACCTTC. The gene calls are TRBV20-1 and TRBJ1-2, with D perhaps matching TRBD1 (6 bases). The CDR3 length is 16 residues. Germline CDR1 DFQATT, CDR2 SNEGSKA (reference sequence). V lost 0 bases to trimming and J lost 5 bases, with 19 bases between them.

This clonotype was recorded many times. The chain employs TRBV4-2 and TRBJ2-1, with no clear D. The germline V gene has CDR1 LGHNA and CDR2 YNFKEQ. The V and J ends lost 1 base and 5 bases respectively, with 6 bases between them. The CDR3 has 13 amino acids. The CDR3 loop is CASSQVQDNEQFF. The CDR3 nucleotides are TGTGCCAGCAGCCAAGTTCAGGACAATGAGCAGTTCTTC.

The chain employs TRBV27 and TRBJ2-1, with TRBD2 identical over 9 bases. Trimming removed 2 bases from V and 5 bases from J; junction bases left unmatched: 7. The CDR3 runs 16 residues. Germline loops: CDR1 MNHEY, CDR2 SMNVEV (reference sequence). Written as DNA, the CDR3 is TGTGCCAGCAGTTTACGACTAGCGGCAAATAACAATGAGCAGTTCTTC. This encodes CASSLRLAANNNEQFF.

V and J are TRBV28 and TRBJ2-7; D gene uncertain. Trimming shortened V by 6 bases and J by 7 bases, and 13 bases separated the two germline ends. This CDR3 is 12 amino acids long. The germline gives CDR1 MDHEN, CDR2 SYDVKM. CDR3 in amino acids: CASRAPGREQYF. The CDR3 coding sequence is TGTGCCAGCAGGGCCCCTGGTCGAGAGCAGTACTTC.

This clonotype was seen repeatedly, ten times or more. The chain employs TRBV28 and TRBJ2-1; unclear D gene. Per germline, CDR1 MDHEN and CDR2 SYDVKM. The CDR3 length is 13 residues. With 3 bases removed from V and 5 bases from J, the gap between germline ends came to 8 bases. CDR3 amino acids: CASSFLRDNEQFF. CDR3 bases: TGTGCCAGCAGTTTTCTCCGGGACAATGAGCAGTTCTTC.